This T cell receptor (beta chain) was found in a study of shared clonotypes between healthy human individuals. Study context: Sampling drew on donors who were a couple of women and a few men aged 18 to 49.

Genomic DNA belonging to each subset was distributed in equal measure over several immunoSEQ plates. PCR replicates from unsorted PBMC used around 320 ng DNA, and this amount was tens of thousands of T cell genomes. TCRdb's copy holds only in-frame clones and misses some; the assay was immunoSEQ multiplex PCR. Of around 500,000 clones listed, around 79% are singletons. Trimming pared 6 bases from V and 4 bases from J, leaving 14 bases between. The length of the CDR3 is 13 residues. The germline CDR1 and CDR2 sequences are SQVTM and ANQGSEA. This TCR came from a woman in her thirties or forties in good health. Some clones in this sample may be carry-over from other donors' samples. Input material: PBMCs. The chain combines TRBV29-1 with TRBJ2-3; possibly TRBD1 for D (6 bases). Written as DNA, the CDR3 is TGCAGCGTCCACAGGGATATGGCAGATACGCAGTATTTT. Amino acids: CSVHRDMADTQYF.